Listed below are T cell receptor beta chains from one sample, sequenced in a study of glioma-infiltrating T cells after dendritic cell vaccination. Assay used: immunoSEQ multiplex PCR; TCRdb lists only in-frame clones, some missing. The sample consists of fewer than 95,000 clones, 75% to 90% of them appearing once. This specimen consisted of blood, obtained after dendritic cell vaccination. These TCRs come from a human donor with glioblastoma. CDR3s include the opening cysteine and the closing phenylalanine or tryptophan. D genes are given only for firm matches. Rows give clone size only sometimes, using once, few, many, or a class for an expanded clone.

TRBV7-9	-	TRBJ2-3	-	CASSFRTDTDTQYF	TGTGCCAGCAGCTTTCGGACAGACACAGATACGCAGTATTTT
TRBV2	-	TRBJ1-1	-	CASMQTGFNTEAFF	TGTGCCAGCATGCAAACAGGGTTTAATACTGAAGCTTTCTTT
TRBV18	TRBD1	TRBJ2-7	-	CASSQRTGGRHEQYF	TGTGCCAGCTCCCAAAGGACAGGGGGCCGACACGAGCAGTACTTC
TRBV27	TRBD1	TRBJ1-4	-	CASSFQGAGEKLFF	TGTGCCAGCAGTTTCCAGGGGGCAGGGGAAAAACTGTTTTTT
TRBV18	TRBD1	TRBJ1-6	-	CASSRTGINSPLHF	TGTGCCAGCTCTAGGACAGGGATTAATTCACCCCTCCACTTT
TRBV5-6	-	TRBJ2-7	-	CASSWGLNYEQYF	TGTGCCAGCAGCTGGGGCCTTAACTACGAGCAGTACTTC
TRBV5-1	TRBD1	TRBJ2-7	-	CASSQNRGRIFEQYF	TGCGCCAGCAGCCAAAACAGGGGTCGGATCTTCGAGCAGTACTTC
TRBV4-1	TRBD2	TRBJ2-1	-	CASLGGTSGYNEQFF	TGCGCCAGCCTCGGGGGGACTAGCGGATACAATGAGCAGTTCTTC
TRBV25-1	TRBD2	TRBJ2-3	-	CASSGSGGLKDTQYF	TGTGCCAGCAGTGGTAGCGGGGGGCTGAAAGATACGCAGTATTTT
TRBV5-8	TRBD1	TRBJ2-3	-	CASSGSRGRTDTQYF	TGTGCCAGCAGCGGCAGTAGGGGGCGCACAGATACGCAGTATTTT
TRBV4-2	TRBD2	TRBJ2-7	-	CASSQDWTSVEQYF	TGTGCCAGCAGCCAAGACTGGACTAGCGTCGAGCAGTACTTC
TRBV20-1	TRBD2	TRBJ2-1	-	CSASPGTRFF	TGCAGTGCTAGCCCCGGGACTAGGTTCTTC
TRBV28	-	TRBJ2-1	-	CASSSLYNEQFF	TGTGCCAGCAGTTCCCTGTACAATGAGCAGTTCTTC
TRBV5-1	-	TRBJ2-1	-	CASSLPESSYNEQFF	TGCGCCAGCAGCTTGCCGGAGAGCTCCTACAATGAGCAGTTCTTC
TRBV7-2	-	TRBJ2-7	-	CASSPTPAAYEQYF	TGTGCCAGCAGCCCCACCCCGGCGGCCTACGAGCAGTACTTC
TRBV6-6	TRBD2	TRBJ2-3	-	CASSYSSGGALDTQYF	TGTGCCAGCAGTTACTCAAGCGGGGGGGCACTAGATACGCAGTATTTT
TRBV6-5	TRBD1	TRBJ1-4	-	CASSTLTGVGEKLFF	TGTGCCAGCAGTACCCTGACAGGGGTAGGAGAAAAACTGTTTTTT
TRBV6-5	-	TRBJ2-2	-	CASRRDTANTGELFF	TGTGCCAGCAGGAGGGACACCGCGAACACCGGGGAGCTGTTTTTT
TRBV6-4	TRBD2	TRBJ2-1	few	CASSDSGGAYNEQFF	TGTGCCAGCAGTGACTCCGGGGGGGCCTACAATGAGCAGTTCTTC
TRBV2	TRBD1	TRBJ2-7	-	CASSDSGTGSYEQYF	TGTGCCAGCAGTGATAGTGGGACAGGGAGCTACGAGCAGTACTTC
TRBV4-1	TRBD1	TRBJ2-1	once	CASSQDRVSYNEQFF	TGCGCCAGCAGCCAGGACAGGGTCTCCTACAATGAGCAGTTCTTC
TRBV7-2	TRBD2	TRBJ2-7	-	CASSLSGLKYEQYF	TGTGCCAGCAGCCTATCGGGACTAAAGTACGAGCAGTACTTC
TRBV27	-	TRBJ2-5	-	CASSPRDSGPLRQETQYF	TGTGCCAGCTCACCCCGGGACTCTGGACCATTACGACAAGAGACCCAGTACTTC
TRBV2	TRBD2	TRBJ2-3	once	CASSLGGGATDTQYF	TGTGCCAGCAGTTTAGGCGGGGGGGCCACAGATACGCAGTATTTT
TRBV10-3	-	TRBJ2-1	-	CAISETTLGISEFF	TGTGCCATCAGTGAGACAACTCTCGGGATCAGCGAGTTCTTC
TRBV2	TRBD2	TRBJ2-7	once	CARQRTGTSKQYF	TGTGCCAGACAACGTACCGGGACTAGCAAGCAGTACTTC
TRBV18	-	TRBJ1-1	-	CTSSPLDVRNTEAFF	TGTACCAGCTCACCACTCGATGTGAGGAACACTGAAGCTTTCTTT
TRBV25-1	TRBD1	TRBJ1-3	-	CASSEDRSRGNTIYF	TGTGCCAGCAGTGAGGACAGGTCGCGTGGAAACACCATATATTTT
TRBV11-2	-	TRBJ1-3	-	CASSLVPGAGNTIYF	TGTGCCAGCAGCTTAGTTCCCGGAGCAGGGAACACCATATATTTT
TRBV6-4	TRBD1	TRBJ2-7	few	CASSDSTGDHEQYF	TGTGCCAGCAGTGACTCGACAGGGGACCACGAGCAGTACTTC
TRBV29-1	TRBD1	TRBJ2-5	-	CSVGTGQETQYF	TGCAGCGTTGGGACAGGACAAGAGACCCAGTACTTC
TRBV5-5	TRBD2	TRBJ2-5	-	CASSFRGRRGGGTEETQYF	TGTGCCAGCAGCTTCCGAGGGCGTAGGGGCGGGGGGACGGAAGAGACCCAGTACTTC
TRBV25-1	-	TRBJ1-2	few	CASSESQGSITF	TGTGCCAGCAGTGAATCCCAGGGTTCGATTACCTTC
TRBV7-8	TRBD2	TRBJ2-1	-	CASSWGLSYNEQFF	TGTGCCAGCAGTTGGGGACTATCCTACAATGAGCAGTTCTTC
TRBV21-1	-	TRBJ2-5	-	CASSKVSFETQYF	TGTGCCAGCAGCAAAGTGTCTTTCGAGACCCAGTACTTC
TRBV4-3	TRBD1	TRBJ1-2	-	CASSQDSNRGSYGYTF	TGCGCCAGCAGCCAAGATAGTAACAGGGGTAGTTATGGCTACACCTTC
TRBV20-1	-	TRBJ2-1	-	CSASHGSEQFF	TGCAGTGCTAGTCACGGGTCTGAGCAGTTCTTC
TRBV5-1	TRBD2	TRBJ2-7	-	CASSLALRTSGTYEQYF	TGCGCCAGCAGCTTGGCACTCCGGACTAGCGGCACCTACGAGCAGTACTTC
TRBV28	-	TRBJ1-3	-	CASTMQGSGNTIYF	TGTGCCAGCACTATGCAGGGCTCGGGAAACACCATATATTTT
TRBV2	-	TRBJ1-1	-	CASRASVRAFF	TGTGCCAGCAGGGCTAGCGTGAGGGCTTTCTTT
TRBV18	-	TRBJ2-7	once	CASSPTPETYEQYF	TGTGCCAGCTCACCCACTCCCGAGACCTACGAGCAGTACTTC
TRBV7-3	-	TRBJ1-1	-	CASSFSDGNTEAFF	TGTGCCAGCAGCTTTAGCGACGGGAACACTGAAGCTTTCTTT
TRBV18	TRBD1	TRBJ1-2	-	CASSPPGTAHYGYTF	TGTGCCAGCTCACCCCCCGGGACAGCACATTATGGCTACACCTTC
TRBV28	TRBD1	TRBJ1-2	-	CASSVQGASNYGYTF	TGTGCCAGCAGTGTACAGGGGGCATCTAACTATGGCTACACCTTC
TRBV30	TRBD1	TRBJ1-1	-	CAWVDRGRTEAFF	TGTGCCTGGGTGGACAGGGGGCGTACTGAAGCTTTCTTT
TRBV4-3	-	TRBJ1-2	-	CASSPVNGGAYGYTF	TGCGCCAGCAGCCCGGTGAATGGGGGCGCCTATGGCTACACCTTC
TRBV7-2	-	TRBJ2-1	-	CASSDGLRDNEQFF	TGTGCCAGCAGCGACGGACTGAGAGATAATGAGCAGTTCTTC
TRBV5-4	-	TRBJ1-6	once	CASSLEVTPLKSPLHF	TGTGCCAGCAGCTTGGAGGTGACACCCCTGAAGTCACCCCTCCACTTT